This TCR beta chain emerged from a study of blood T cell repertoires in COVID-19. Study-wide background: Samples taken during acute and convalescent COVID-19 were collected in the United States, Italy and Spain.

The CDR3 consists of 14 residues. With 4 bases removed from V and 1 base from J, the gap between germline ends came to 10 bases. CDR1 and CDR2 (germline): KGHSY, FQNENV. Only in-frame clones appear in the TCRdb table, and some are missing; sequencing was by immunoSEQ multiplex PCR. Of under 200,000 clones in the sample, roughly 90% are singletons; the top ten hold 6.5% to 8.5%. In terms of age and location, participants ranged from roughly 18 to 90 years and lived in about two dozen US areas. Categorization into cohorts depended on clinical history that participants reported. Donors in Cohort 3 counted as recovered after two negative PCRs, clearance, or symptom resolution.

The TCR comes from a woman aged 50 to 60 who had recovered from COVID-19. Sequenced material: PBMCs or T cells enriched from blood (not recorded which). The chain combines TRBV16 with TRBJ1-1; D not resolved. This CDR3 is CASSLSQTNTEAFF. CDR3 DNA sequence: TGTGCCAGCAGCCTCAGTCAAACGAACACTGAAGCTTTCTTT.